The source of this TCR beta chain is a study of cytomegalovirus exposure and HLA in healthy donors. Researchers ran the PCR with 60 Vbeta and 13 Jbeta primers. Using immunoSEQ multiplex PCR, the repertoire was profiled, and TCRdb retains in-frame clones only, with some absent. The sample consists of 130,000 or so clones, around 8.5% of them appearing once. This clone was picked up a small number of times. Its antigen is not known. General study results and limits: Most likely, a cluster of highly shared sequence variants arose as a sequencing artifact. Based on reports, TCR beta sequences accurately predicted HLA-A and HLA-B alleles for most subjects. Only CMV serostatus was available as immune exposure information.

CDR1 SGHNT and CDR2 YENEEA come from the germline V gene. V lost 8 bases and J lost 7; bases outside the gene matches: 9. This CDR3 is built from 13 residues. This sequence originates from a man aged 35 to 55 in good health and CMV-seronegative. The chain recombines TRBV11-3 with TRBJ2-3, with 7 bases fitting TRBD1. The material sequenced was PBMCs. CDR3 coding DNA: TGTGCCAGCTCCATGACAGGGTTTAATACGCAGTATTTT. Translating it yields CASSMTGFNTQYF.